These 9 T cell receptor beta chains were sequenced from one sample in a study of chemoradiotherapy in HPV16-positive cancers. The assay was immunoSEQ multiplex PCR, and TCRdb's table has in-frame clones only and misses some. The data contain around 800 clones, less than 75% of them singletons. The material sequenced was tumor tissue, taken from a patient who underwent chemoradiotherapy. These receptors all come from a human donor with HPV-associated anogenital cancer.

This chain uses TRBV19 with TRBJ1-2; maybe TRBD1 (6 bases). This CDR3 contains 14 residues. CDR1 and CDR2 (germline): LNHDA, SQIVND (reference sequence). V was pared by 3 bases and J by 8 bases, with 16 bases between. CDR3 sequence (DNA): TGTGCCAGTAGTATCGGTCGGTACAGGGTCGGCTACACCTTC. Its translation is CASSIGRYRVGYTF.

This sequence joins TRBV9 and TRBJ2-5; either TRBD1 or TRBD2 may fit D (5 bases each). The CDR3 spans 15 residues. V lost 0 bases and J lost 3, with 12 bases in between. Germline V gene sequence: CDR1 SGDLS, CDR2 YYNGEE. This chain's CDR3 is CASSVAPGPEETQYF. The DNA of the CDR3 is TGTGCCAGCAGCGTAGCTCCGGGACCGGAAGAGACCCAGTACTTC.

This clone was counted between two and nine times. V and J are TRBV2 and TRBJ1-3, with TRBD1 matching over 12 bases. After removal of 6 bases from V and 2 bases from J, the junction contained 5 bases not matched to a gene. Germline V gene sequence: CDR1 SNHLY, CDR2 FYNNEI. CDR3 length: 16 residues. CDR3 sequence: CASSRDRGLTGNTIYF. CDR3 in DNA: TGTGCCAGCAGCCGGGACAGGGGGCTGACTGGAAACACCATATATTTT.

The V call is TRBV2, the J call TRBJ1-6, with TRBD1 as a possible D gene (6 bases). Trimming stripped 3 bases from V and 9 bases from J, with 12 bases between. Germline CDR1 is SNHLY and CDR2 is FYNNEI. The CDR3 consists of 14 residues. In DNA, the CDR3 is TGTGCCAGCAGTGACGCGGGGGCGATTTCACCCCTCCACTTT. Its translation is CASSDAGAISPLHF.

This clone is termed hyperexpanded. The CDR3 DNA reads as TGTGCCAGCAGCTTATGGGCTGGCGAGACCCAGTACTTC. Its protein product is CASSLWAGETQYF. The chain uses TRBV7-8 and TRBJ2-5, with D unclear. CDR1 and CDR2 from the germline V gene are SGHVS and FQNEAQ. CDR3 length equals 13 residues. V was clipped by 2 bases and J by 5 bases, with 9 bases between them.

The genes are TRBV4-1 and TRBJ2-3, with D tentatively TRBD1 (6 bases). This CDR3 contains 15 residues. Per germline, CDR1 MGHRA and CDR2 YSYEKL. V was trimmed by 5 bases and J by 0 bases, leaving 12 bases between them. CDR3 sequence (DNA): TGCGCCAGCAGCGATACAGGGAGTAGCACAGATACGCAGTATTTT. Translating gives CASSDTGSSTDTQYF.

J is TRBJ2-1 and V is TRBV19, with D possibly matching TRBD2 (6 bases). Germline assignment: CDR1 LNHDA and CDR2 SQIVND (reference sequence). With 5 bases removed from V and 5 bases from J, the gap between germline ends came to 13 bases. The CDR3 extends over 14 amino acids. CDR3 sequence reads: CASSWSSVHNEQFF. For the CDR3, the DNA is TGTGCCAGTAGTTGGTCTAGCGTCCACAATGAGCAGTTCTTC.

V usage is TRBV11-2 and J usage is TRBJ1-2, with a weak D call TRBD1 (5 bases). Between the trimmed V and J ends, which lost 5 bases and 2 bases, there was a span of 9 bases. Germline-derived CDR1 and CDR2 are SGHAT and FQNNGV. This CDR3 has 13 amino acids. In DNA, the CDR3 is TGTGCCAGCAGCCCTGGACAAAACTATGGCTACACCTTC. Translated, it gives CASSPGQNYGYTF.

The CDR3 here is CASSAATSGALETQYF. CDR3 bases: TGTGCCAGCAGCGCCGCGACTAGCGGGGCGTTGGAGACCCAGTACTTC. V gene TRBV9 combines with J gene TRBJ2-5, with 11 bases fitting TRBD2. The CDR3 is 16 residues long. Germline V CDR1 and CDR2: SGDLS, YYNGEE. The V segment lost 3 bases and the J segment 5 bases; nucleotides outside the gene matches: 9.